Listed below are T cell receptor beta chains from one sample, sequenced in a study of cytomegalovirus exposure and HLA in healthy donors. The protocol was immunoSEQ multiplex PCR, while the TCRdb copy is restricted to in-frame clones and leaves out a portion. The sample has about 190,000 clones, around 86% seen once. Material for sequencing was PBMCs. These TCRs come from a woman between 18 and 29 years old in good health and CMV-seronegative. The conserved cysteine and the conserved F or W are not part of the CDR3 here.

v_gene	len	j_gene	CDR3aa
TRBV27	9	TRBJ2-7	AAIGGSEQY
TRBV5-4	14	TRBJ1-1	ASSLAPGNGNTEAF
TRBV6-6	14	TRBJ2-5	ASSCPDRGGEETQY
TRBV21-1	14	TRBJ2-1	ASSKVRGSSYNEQF
TRBV6-5	10	TRBJ1-2	ASRELYYGYT
TRBV4-2	14	TRBJ2-1	ASSQTSPGTRNEQF
TRBV27	15	TRBJ2-3	ASSLSSSGRASDTQY
TRBV28	14	TRBJ2-7	ASSLGRQGDVYEQY
TRBV6-1	12	TRBJ1-2	ASSEDYGNYGYT
TRBV29-1	13	TRBJ2-2	SVGAGKGNTGELF
TRBV13	11	TRBJ2-7	ASRTSGSYEQY
TRBV7-9	12	TRBJ2-2	ASSPRASTGELF
TRBV6-1	12	TRBJ2-5	ASTISGAEGTQY
TRBV7-2	13	TRBJ2-7	ASSLGLAISYEQY
TRBV7-2	13	TRBJ1-3	ASSLVSGGENTIY
TRBV29-1	12	TRBJ2-7	SVAGTSSSYEQY
TRBV30	12	TRBJ2-6	AWSTGTGANVLT
TRBV2	13	TRBJ1-2	ASVQDRGLVWGYT
TRBV7-8	12	TRBJ1-2	ASSTVEAIYGYT
TRBV7-9	11	TRBJ1-3	ASSPSAGNTIY
TRBV30	9	TRBJ2-7	AWSDSYEQY
TRBV5-1	12	TRBJ2-3	ASSYSGSPDTQY
TRBV11-2	13	TRBJ1-2	ASSLGVRGNYGYT
TRBV27	10	TRBJ2-1	ASGTGGGEQF
TRBV27	11	.	ASSLRSGHEQY
TRBV30	10	TRBJ2-7	AWAGVGYEQY
TRBV6-6	13	TRBJ2-1	ASNTGTSLYNEQF
TRBV7-9	11	TRBJ2-2	ASSPRSVGELF
TRBV11-2	12	TRBJ1-2	ASSLVYRAKGYT
TRBV9	12	TRBJ1-1	ASSVSGTRPEAF
TRBV9	14	TRBJ2-3	ASSGPRLAGVDTQY
TRBV2	12	TRBJ2-7	ASLRGGADYEQY
TRBV6-5	11	TRBJ2-3	ASTGHSTDTQY
TRBV11-3	13	TRBJ1-6	ASSLAEIYNSPLH
TRBV7-2	12	TRBJ1-2	ASSTGGGGYGYT
TRBV6-5	13	TRBJ2-7	ASSLESGLLGEQY
TRBV7-9	14	TRBJ2-3	ASSLGDRGGADTQY
TRBV7-9	14	TRBJ1-1	ASSAGTGGMNTEAF
TRBV18	15	TRBJ1-5	ASSLQSGASGRQPQH
TRBV18	13	TRBJ1-5	ASSPDRGRNQPQH
TRBV27	13	TRBJ2-7	ASSTQTAPTYEQY
TRBV2	14	TRBJ2-2	ASSEGVGGATGELF
TRBV7-9	10	TRBJ1-1	ASSLGQAEAF
TRBV5-1	13	TRBJ1-1	ASSLTTGEGTEAF
TRBV6-6	12	TRBJ1-2	ASSQTQRGWGYT
TRBV6-5	13	TRBJ2-7	ASSYSLQGSHEQY
TRBV5-1	12	TRBJ1-1	ASSLGQPNTEAF
TRBV27	12	TRBJ2-7	ASSGSTGGYEQY
TRBV6-6	13	TRBJ2-2	ASRIPGLLTGELF
TRBV27	13	TRBJ2-2	ASSLAGVGTGELF